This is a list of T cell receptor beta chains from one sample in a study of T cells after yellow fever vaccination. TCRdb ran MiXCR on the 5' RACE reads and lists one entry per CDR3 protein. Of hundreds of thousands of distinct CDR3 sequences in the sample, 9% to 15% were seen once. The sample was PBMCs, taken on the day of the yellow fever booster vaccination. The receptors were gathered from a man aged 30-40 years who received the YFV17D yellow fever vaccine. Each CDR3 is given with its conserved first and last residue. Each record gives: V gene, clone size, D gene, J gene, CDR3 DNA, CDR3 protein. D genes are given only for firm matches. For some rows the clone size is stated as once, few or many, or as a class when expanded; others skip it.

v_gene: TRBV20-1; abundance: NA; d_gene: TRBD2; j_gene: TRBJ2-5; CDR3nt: TGCAGTGCTAGCACACTAGCGGGCTTCCAAGAGACCCAGTACTTC; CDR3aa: CSASTLAGFQETQYF
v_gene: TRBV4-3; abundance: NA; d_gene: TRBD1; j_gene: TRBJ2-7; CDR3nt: TGCGCCAGCAGCCAAGATTCTCGGCAGGGGGCCCACGAGCAGTACTTC; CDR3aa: CASSQDSRQGAHEQYF
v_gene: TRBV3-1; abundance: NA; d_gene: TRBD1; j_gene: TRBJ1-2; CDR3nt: TGTGCCAGCTCCGGGCAGGGGGGTACGGGCTACACCTTC; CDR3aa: CASSGQGGTGYTF
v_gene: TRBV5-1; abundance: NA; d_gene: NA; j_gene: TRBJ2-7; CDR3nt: TGCGCCAGCAGCTTGGTTCGGGCTAGCGCACAATACGAGCAGTACTTC; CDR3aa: CASSLVRASAQYEQYF
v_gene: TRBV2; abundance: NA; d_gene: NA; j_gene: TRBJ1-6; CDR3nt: TGTGCCAGCGGGCTCCTGATTCGGGGAGATTCACCCCTCCACTTT; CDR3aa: CASGLLIRGDSPLHF
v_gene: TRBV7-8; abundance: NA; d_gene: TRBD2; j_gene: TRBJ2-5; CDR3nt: TGTGCCAGCAGCAGACTAGCGGAGACCCAGTACTTC; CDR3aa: CASSRLAETQYF
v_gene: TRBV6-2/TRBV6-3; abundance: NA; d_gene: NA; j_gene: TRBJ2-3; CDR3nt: TGTGCCACCGCGTACCGGGAAACCCCAATGAATACGCAGTATTTT; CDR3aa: CATAYRETPMNTQYF
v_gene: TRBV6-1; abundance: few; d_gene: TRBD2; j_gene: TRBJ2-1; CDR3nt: TGTGCCACCCGGACTAGCGGTATCAGCTCCTACAATGAGCAGTTCTTC; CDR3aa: CATRTSGISSYNEQFF
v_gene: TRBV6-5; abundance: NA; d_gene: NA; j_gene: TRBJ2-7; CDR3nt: TGTGCCAGCAGTTACTCGAAAGGAGGCAAAATTGCCTCCTACGAGCAGTACTTC; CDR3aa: CASSYSKGGKIASYEQYF
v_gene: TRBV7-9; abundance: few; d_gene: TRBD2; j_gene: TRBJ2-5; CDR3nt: TGTGCCACACATCTACTAGCGGCGGGAGGGGGGGAGACCCAGTACTTC; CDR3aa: CATHLLAAGGGETQYF
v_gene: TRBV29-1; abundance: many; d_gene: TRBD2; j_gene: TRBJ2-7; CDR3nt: TGCAGCGTTGGCGGGGGACTCTACGAGCAGTACTTC; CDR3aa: CSVGGGLYEQYF
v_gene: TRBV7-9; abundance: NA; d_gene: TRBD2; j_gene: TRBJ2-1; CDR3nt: TGTGCCAGCAGCAAAAGGGAGGGGATCTCCTACAATGAGCAGTTCTTC; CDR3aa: CASSKREGISYNEQFF
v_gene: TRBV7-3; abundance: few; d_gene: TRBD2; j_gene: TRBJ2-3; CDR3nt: TGTGCCAGCAGCGCCAAACTAGCGGGAGGGTGGGATACGCAGTATTTT; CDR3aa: CASSAKLAGGWDTQYF
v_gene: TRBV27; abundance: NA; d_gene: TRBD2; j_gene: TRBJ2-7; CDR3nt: TGTGCCAGCAGTTTGGCGGGAGTCTTTTCTGTGCAGTACTTC; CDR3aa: CASSLAGVFSVQYF
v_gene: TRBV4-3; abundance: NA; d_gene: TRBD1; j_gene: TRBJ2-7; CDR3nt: TGCGCCAGCAGCCCACGGACAGGGGTGTACTTC; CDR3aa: CASSPRTGVYF
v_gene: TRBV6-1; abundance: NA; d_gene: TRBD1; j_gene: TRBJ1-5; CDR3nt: TGTGCCAGCAGTGAAAGAAGAGACAGGGGCCGGCAGCCCCAGCATTTT; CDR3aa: CASSERRDRGRQPQHF
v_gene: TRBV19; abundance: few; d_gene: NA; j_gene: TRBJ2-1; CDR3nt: TGTGCCAGTAGTTTTCACGGCCGCAATGAGCAGTTCTTC; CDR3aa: CASSFHGRNEQFF
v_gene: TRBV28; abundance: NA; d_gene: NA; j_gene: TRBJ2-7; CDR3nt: TGTGCCAGCAGTTTAGGGGACGGCAACTCCTACGAGCAGTACTTC; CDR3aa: CASSLGDGNSYEQYF
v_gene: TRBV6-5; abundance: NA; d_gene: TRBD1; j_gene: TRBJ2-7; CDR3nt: TGTGCCAGCATTAACGACAGGGCCGCGGGCTACGAGCAGTACTTC; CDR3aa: CASINDRAAGYEQYF
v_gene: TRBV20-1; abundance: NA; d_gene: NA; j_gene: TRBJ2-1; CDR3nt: TGCAGTGCTAGCGGAGATTCCTACAATGAGCAGTTCTTC; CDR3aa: CSASGDSYNEQFF
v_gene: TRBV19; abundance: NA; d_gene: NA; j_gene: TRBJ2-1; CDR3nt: TGTGCCAGTAGTATATCCTACGTTAGCATCTACAATGAGCAGTTCTTC; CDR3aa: CASSISYVSIYNEQFF
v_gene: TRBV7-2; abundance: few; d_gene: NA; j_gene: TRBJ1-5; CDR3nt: TGTGCCAGCAGCTTAAGCGCCCAGGAGCCCCAGCATTTT; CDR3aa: CASSLSAQEPQHF
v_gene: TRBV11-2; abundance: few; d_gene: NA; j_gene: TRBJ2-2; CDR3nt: TGTGCCAGCAGGAAAGGGTCGGGCGGGGAGCTGTTTTTT; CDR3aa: CASRKGSGGELFF
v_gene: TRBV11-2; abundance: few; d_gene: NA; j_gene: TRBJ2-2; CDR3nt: TGTGCCAGCAGCTTAGAGGGTAGCGCTAACACCGGGGAGCTGTTTTTT; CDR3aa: CASSLEGSANTGELFF
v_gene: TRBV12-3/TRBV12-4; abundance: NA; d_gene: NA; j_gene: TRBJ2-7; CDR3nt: TGTGCCAGCAGTTTGGCCTCCTCCGGGCTCGAGCAGTACTTC; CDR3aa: CASSLASSGLEQYF
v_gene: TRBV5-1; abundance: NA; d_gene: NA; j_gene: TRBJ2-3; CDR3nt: TGCGCCAGCAGCCCTTCTATGCGGGGACGGACCACAGATACGCAGTATTTT; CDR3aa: CASSPSMRGRTTDTQYF
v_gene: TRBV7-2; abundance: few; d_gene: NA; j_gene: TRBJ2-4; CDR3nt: TGTGCCAGCAGCTTTGACCCTAACATTCAGTACTTC; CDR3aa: CASSFDPNIQYF
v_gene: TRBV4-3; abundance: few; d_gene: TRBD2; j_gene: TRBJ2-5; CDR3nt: TGCGCCAGCAGCCAAGATCTACAAGGACTAGCCGTAGAGACCCAGTACTTC; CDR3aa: CASSQDLQGLAVETQYF
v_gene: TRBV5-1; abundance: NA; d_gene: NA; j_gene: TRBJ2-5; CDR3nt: TGCGCCAGCAGCTTTGGGACGTCGGAGACCCAGTACTTC; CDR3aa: CASSFGTSETQYF
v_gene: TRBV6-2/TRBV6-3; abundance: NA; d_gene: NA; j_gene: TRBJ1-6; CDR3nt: TGTGCCAGCAGTCAGAAGCAGGGGCCTTCACCCCTCCACTTT; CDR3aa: CASSQKQGPSPLHF
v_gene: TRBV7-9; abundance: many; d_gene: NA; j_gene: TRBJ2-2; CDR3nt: TGTGCCAGCAGTACCAAGTCCGGGGAGCTGTTTTTT; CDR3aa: CASSTKSGELFF
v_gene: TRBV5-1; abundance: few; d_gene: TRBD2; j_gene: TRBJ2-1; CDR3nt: TGCGCCAGCAGCCGCGGTCTGACTAGCGGAACCTACAATGAGCAGTTCTTC; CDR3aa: CASSRGLTSGTYNEQFF
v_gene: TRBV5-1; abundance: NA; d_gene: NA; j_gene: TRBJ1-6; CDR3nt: TGCGCCAGCAGCCTAGATAGGACGAATTCACCCCTCCACTTT; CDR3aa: CASSLDRTNSPLHF
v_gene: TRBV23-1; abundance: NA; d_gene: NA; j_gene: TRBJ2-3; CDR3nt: TGCGCCAGCACGAAGCATGGACAAACAGATACGCAGTATTTT; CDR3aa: CASTKHGQTDTQYF
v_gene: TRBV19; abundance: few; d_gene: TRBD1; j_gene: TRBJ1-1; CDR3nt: TGTGCCAGTAGTTTTAGGACAGGGAACATGAACACTGAAGCTTTCTTT; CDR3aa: CASSFRTGNMNTEAFF
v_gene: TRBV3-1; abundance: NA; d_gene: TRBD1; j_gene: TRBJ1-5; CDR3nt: TGTGCCAGCAGCCTCAGAAATCTCGACAGGGGCGATCAGCCCCAGCATTTT; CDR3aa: CASSLRNLDRGDQPQHF
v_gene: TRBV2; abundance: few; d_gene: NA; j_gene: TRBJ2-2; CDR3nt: TGTGCCAGCAAGGTCCAAACGAACACCGGGGAGCTGTTTTTT; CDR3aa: CASKVQTNTGELFF
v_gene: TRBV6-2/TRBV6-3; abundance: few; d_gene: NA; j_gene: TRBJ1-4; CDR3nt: TGTGCCAGCAGCTTTGACCATCGGATGGAAAAACTTTTTTTT; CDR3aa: CASSFDHRMEKLFF
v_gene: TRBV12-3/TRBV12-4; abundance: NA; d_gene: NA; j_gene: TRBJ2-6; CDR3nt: TGTGCCAGCAGATCTCGAGGGGGGTTGGCTTCTGGGGCCAACGTCCTGACTTTC; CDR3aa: CASRSRGGLASGANVLTF
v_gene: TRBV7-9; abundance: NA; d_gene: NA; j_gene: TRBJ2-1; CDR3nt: TGTGCCAGCAGCTTAGTTGGGCTAGTTTTGTTCTTC; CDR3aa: CASSLVGLVLFF
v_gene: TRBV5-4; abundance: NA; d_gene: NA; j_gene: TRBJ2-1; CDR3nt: TGTGCCAGCAGCAGGCCCGGGATACTAAACAATGAGCAGTTCTTC; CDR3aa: CASSRPGILNNEQFF
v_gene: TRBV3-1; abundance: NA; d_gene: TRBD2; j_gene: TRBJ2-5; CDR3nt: TGTGCCGGCAGCCATCTAGCGGGGAGGGAGACCCAGTACTTC; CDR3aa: CAGSHLAGRETQYF
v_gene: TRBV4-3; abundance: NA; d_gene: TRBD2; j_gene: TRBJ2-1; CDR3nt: TGCGCCAGCAGCCAAGCCGGGACTAGCGGGTTTCCGAGCTCCTACAATGAGCAGTTCTTC; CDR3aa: CASSQAGTSGFPSSYNEQFF
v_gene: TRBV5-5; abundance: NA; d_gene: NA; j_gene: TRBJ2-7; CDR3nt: TGTGCCAGCAGCCCCCGGGACGAAAGAACCTACGAGCAGTACTTC; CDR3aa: CASSPRDERTYEQYF
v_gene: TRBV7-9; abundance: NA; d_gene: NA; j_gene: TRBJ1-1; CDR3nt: TGTGCCAGCAGCTTAGGCACAGGGTCTGAAGCTTTCTTT; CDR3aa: CASSLGTGSEAFF
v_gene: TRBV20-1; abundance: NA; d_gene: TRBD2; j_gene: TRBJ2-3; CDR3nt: TGCAGTGCCCCTAGCGGGAGCATGGATACGCAGTATTTT; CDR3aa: CSAPSGSMDTQYF
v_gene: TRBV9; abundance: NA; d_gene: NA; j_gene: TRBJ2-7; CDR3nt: TGTGCCAGCAGCGTAGATGAAGGCCGCCTGGCGCAGTACTTC; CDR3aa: CASSVDEGRLAQYF
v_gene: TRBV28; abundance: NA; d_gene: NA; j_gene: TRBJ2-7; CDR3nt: TGTGCCAGCATCCGACACCACTCCTACGAGCAGTACTTC; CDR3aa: CASIRHHSYEQYF
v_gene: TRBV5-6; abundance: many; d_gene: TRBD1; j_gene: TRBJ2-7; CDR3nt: TGTGCCAGCAGCTCCGCCGGACAGGGGGTCTTATACGAGCAGTACTTC; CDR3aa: CASSSAGQGVLYEQYF